This record concerns one TCR beta chain sequence. Its specificity is unknown. The data are from a study of shared clonotypes between healthy human individuals. Points from the study as a whole: Limitation of the genetic and exposure-history diversity represented came from the few donors.

CDR1 SGHTA and CDR2 FQGNSA come from the germline V gene. Germline trimming cut 2 bases from V and 13 bases from J; bases unmatched to any gene: 5. This CDR3 is 12 amino acids long. Repertoires were generated with immunoSEQ multiplex PCR, while TCRdb's copy carries only in-frame clones and drops some. The sample has over 700,000 clones, 55% to 80% seen once; the top ten hold approximately 1.8%. Sequenced sample: memory CD4+ T cells sorted from blood. Described subset: CD45RA-negative fraction. This receptor was obtained from a woman under 40 in good health. V and J are TRBV7-2 and TRBJ2-1; 7 bases agree with TRBD1. CDR3 sequence: CASSLYGQDQFF. The CDR3 DNA reads as TGTGCCAGCAGCTTATACGGACAGGATCAGTTCTTC. Supplemented by reference TRBV7-2 and TRBJ2-1, the full variable domain reads GAGVSQSPSNKVTEKGKDVELRCDPISGHTALYWYRQSLGQGLEFLIYFQGNSAPDKSGLPSDRFSAERTGGSVSTLTIQRTQQEDSAVYLCASSLYGQDQFFGPGTRLTVL.